This T cell receptor beta chain was recorded in a study of T cells in Graves' hyperthyroidism and ophthalmopathy. Germline loops: CDR1 LGHNA, CDR2 YNFKEQ. V dropped 0 bases and J dropped 4; count of bases not matched to a gene: 7. The CDR3 consists of 17 residues. Amplified TCR beta CDR3 regions derived from RNA transcripts. In the first-round RT-PCR of the TCR CDR3, the HTBI primer set was used. MiXCR, applied by TCRdb to the multiplex PCR reads, yields one record per CDR3 protein. The top ten clones hold over 9% of a sample with fewer than 550,000 distinct CDR3 sequences, roughly 25% of them seen once.

V and J are TRBV4-2 and TRBJ2-3; 10 positions match TRBD2. This receptor was obtained from a woman younger than 45 with Graves' ophthalmopathy. Specimen: blood. CDR3 region: CASSQDLERGGSDTQYF. The CDR3 bases are TGTGCCAGCAGCCAAGATCTGGAGCGGGGGGGCTCAGATACGCAGTATTTT.